The 30 T cell receptor beta chains below were found in one sample sequenced in a study of Graves' ophthalmopathy and Graves' hyperthyroidism. The authors amplified TCR beta CDR3 regions from RNA transcripts. The authors performed first-round RT-PCR with HTBI primers and then a second-round multiplex PCR. TCRdb itself ran the multiplex PCR reads through MiXCR, one entry per CDR3 protein. Of nearly 400,000 distinct CDR3 sequences detected, around 17% appear once; the ten largest clones hold around 1.4%. The sequenced material came from peripheral blood. The receptors derive from a woman under 30 with Graves' ophthalmopathy.

This chain connects TRBV7-2 to TRBJ2-5, with D possibly matching TRBD2 (7 bases). V gave up 5 bases and J gave up 4 bases, with 14 bases separating them. Looked up from germline, CDR1 is SGHTA and CDR2 is FQGNSA. The CDR3 loop spans 14 amino acids. In DNA, the CDR3 is TGTGCCAGCAGCGAATTTGGGGGGGCAGAGACCCAGTACTTC. It codes for CASSEFGGAETQYF. Looking up the rest from reference TRBV7-2 and TRBJ2-5 gives the full variable domain: GAGVSQSPSNKVTEKGKDVELRCDPISGHTALYWYRQSLGQGLEFLIYFQGNSAPDKSGLPSDRFSAERTGGSVSTLTIQRTQQEDSAVYLCASSEFGGAETQYFGPGTRLLVL.

This clonotype was seen repeatedly, ten times or more. The chain has TRBV12-3 or TRBV12-4 and TRBJ1-2; no definite D call. V lost 5 bases to trimming and J lost 6 bases, with 16 bases between them. The CDR3 loop spans 14 amino acids. The CDR3 reads CASSGRPRKDGYTF. The CDR3 DNA reads as TGTGCCAGCAGTGGGCGCCCCCGGAAAGATGGCTACACCTTC.

Ten or more counts support this clonotype. The V call is TRBV3-1, the J call TRBJ1-5, with 7 bases lining up with TRBD1. The CDR3 extends over 14 amino acids. V lost 6 bases, J lost 1 base, and 3 bases stayed unmatched. Germline V gives CDR1 LGHDT, CDR2 YNNKEL (reference sequence). CDR3 residues: CASRQTGSNQPQHF. The CDR3 DNA reads TGTGCCAGCAGACAGACAGGGAGCAATCAGCCCCAGCATTTT. Full variable domain (outside the CDR3, taken from reference TRBV3-1 and TRBJ1-5): DTAVSQTPKYLVTQMGNDKSIKCEQNLGHDTMYWYKQDSKKFLKIMFSYNNKELIINETVPNRFSPKSPDKAHLNLHINSLELGDSAVYFCASRQTGSNQPQHFGDGTRLSIL.

This clonotype was recorded many times. The V gene is TRBV6-5, the J gene TRBJ2-5, with D hard to call. CDR1 and CDR2 from the germline V gene are MNHEY and SVGAGI. The V and J ends lost 3 bases and 5 bases respectively, with 13 bases between them. The CDR3 has 14 residues. This CDR3 is CASSYMSTGETQYF. CDR3 coding DNA: TGTGCCAGCAGTTATATGAGTACGGGTGAGACCCAGTACTTC.

The CDR3 is CASSRQGTSSYEQYF. CDR3 sequence (DNA): TGTGCCAGCAGCCGGCAGGGGACTAGCTCCTACGAGCAGTACTTC. This chain connects TRBV6-1 to TRBJ2-7; 8 bases are shared with TRBD2. Germline values: CDR1 MNHNS, CDR2 SASEGT. The CDR3 runs to 15 residues. The J segment lost 0 bases and the V segment lost 6 bases, leaving 7 bases of the junction unmatched.

The sample holds many counts of this clonotype. This chain links TRBV18 with TRBJ1-2, with D tentatively TRBD1 (5 bases). V lost 3 bases and J 2 bases, leaving 7 bases between the germline ends. Germline V CDR1 and CDR2: KGHSH, LQKENI. CDR3 size: 13 residues. The CDR3 reads CASSPAGNYGYTF. CDR3 nucleotides: TGTGCCAGCTCACCCGCAGGGAACTATGGCTACACCTTC.

This clonotype was seen at least ten times. J is TRBJ1-1 and V is TRBV14, with TRBD1 matching over 7 bases. The CDR3 runs 15 residues. After removal of 1 base from V and 4 bases from J, the junction contained 6 bases not matched to a gene. Per germline, CDR1 SGHDN and CDR2 FVKESK. The CDR3 region is CASSQARQGFTEAFF. As DNA, the CDR3 is TGTGCCAGCAGCCAAGCGCGACAGGGTTTCACTGAAGCTTTCTTT.

Many counts were recorded for this clonotype. V usage is TRBV6-6 and J usage is TRBJ1-2; 9 bases fit TRBD1. Germline CDR1 MNHNY, CDR2 SVGAGI (reference sequence). The V gene end was trimmed by 4 bases and the J gene end by 5 bases; junction bases not matched to a gene: 5. CDR3 length: 14 amino acids. CDR3 in amino acids: CASSLLGTGYGYTF. The CDR3 coding sequence is TGTGCCAGCAGTTTACTGGGGACAGGGTATGGCTACACCTTC.

This clonotype was detected many times. V usage is TRBV6-2 or TRBV6-3 and J usage is TRBJ2-2, with TRBD2 matching over 13 bases. There are 16 residues in the CDR3. Trimming removed 2 bases from V and 5 bases from J; junction bases left unmatched: 2. Germline V lookup: CDR1 MNHEY, CDR2 SVGEGT. The CDR3 sequence: CASSYLGLAGTGELFF. CDR3 nucleotides: TGTGCCAGCAGTTACCTGGGACTAGCGGGGACCGGGGAGCTGTTTTTT.

The CDR3 loop is CASSERGGQPQHF. The CDR3 nucleotides are TGTGCCAGCAGTGAACGCGGGGGGCAGCCCCAGCATTTT. The rearrangement links TRBV6-1 to TRBJ1-5, with a weak D call TRBD1 (5 bases). The V end was cut by 2 bases, the J end by 7 bases, with 9 bases between. Germline V gene data show CDR1 as MNHNS and CDR2 as SASEGT. CDR3 length equals 13 residues.

This clonotype was picked up many times. The V gene is TRBV29-1, the J gene TRBJ1-1; possibly TRBD1 for D (5 bases). Per the germline V gene, CDR1 is SQVTM and CDR2 is ANQGSEA. V dropped 7 bases and J dropped 3 bases, with 9 bases sitting between them. The CDR3 is made up of 11 amino acids. The DNA of the CDR3 is TGCAGCGCGGGGGAGGACACTGAAGCTTTCTTT. This gives the protein CSAGEDTEAFF.

This clonotype was counted many times. The chain employs TRBV6-2 or TRBV6-3 and TRBJ2-7, with D possibly matching TRBD2 (7 bases). Germline V gene sequence: CDR1 MNHEY, CDR2 SVGEGT. Between the trimmed V and J ends, which lost 0 bases and 1 base, there was a span of 10 bases. The length of the CDR3 is 15 residues. CDR3 nucleotide sequence: TGTGCCAGCAGTTACTCGGGGGGGGCTTCCTACGAGCAGTACTTC. Amino acids: CASSYSGGASYEQYF.

The rearrangement uses TRBV7-8 and TRBJ1-2; no clear D gene. The ends were cut back, 1 base at V and 3 bases at J, with 9 bases in the middle. The germline CDR1 and CDR2 sequences are SGHVS and FQNEAQ. The length of the CDR3 is 14 residues. DNA of the CDR3: TGTGCCAGCAGCTTAGATAACAGCTACTATGGCTACACCTTC. It yields the protein CASSLDNSYYGYTF.

This clonotype was picked up many times. This sequence joins TRBV27 and TRBJ1-6, with D tentatively TRBD1 (5 bases). The CDR3 has 14 amino acids. V was trimmed by 1 base and J by 6 bases, leaving 7 bases between them. Germline V gene sequence: CDR1 MNHEY, CDR2 SMNVEV (reference sequence). In DNA form, the CDR3 reads TGTGCCAGCAGTTTATGGGGCGTTAATTCACCCCTCCACTTT. Its protein product is CASSLWGVNSPLHF.

In its sample, this clonotype was seen many times. The gene calls are TRBV28 and TRBJ2-2; D is possibly TRBD2 (6 bases). Trimming cost V 2 bases and J 5 bases, with 12 bases left between them. From germline, CDR1 is MDHEN and CDR2 SYDVKM. The CDR3 runs 15 residues. DNA of the CDR3: TGTGCCAGCAGTTTAATAGCGGTCGTTACCGGGGAGCTGTTTTTT. Translation: CASSLIAVVTGELFF.

This clonotype was counted ten times or more. This chain uses TRBV29-1 with TRBJ2-6, with a weak D call TRBD2 (7 bases). Per the germline V gene, CDR1 is SQVTM and CDR2 is ANQGSEA. The V end was cut by 3 bases, the J end by 0 bases, with 12 bases between. The CDR3 extends over 16 amino acids. CDR3 bases: TGCAGCGTTGACGCGGGGGCTCACTCTGGGGCCAACGTCCTGACTTTC. Residues: CSVDAGAHSGANVLTF. The variable domain in full, with the rest retrieved from reference TRBV29-1 and TRBJ2-6, is SAVISQKPSRDICQRGTSLTIQCQVDSQVTMMFWYRQQPGQSLTLIATANQGSEATYESGFVIDKFPISRPNLTFSTLTVSNMSPEDSSIYLCSVDAGAHSGANVLTFGAGSRLTVL.

This clonotype was recorded many times. The chain employs TRBV27 and TRBJ2-7; D possibly matches TRBD1 or TRBD2 (5 bases each). Looked up from germline, CDR1 is MNHEY and CDR2 is SMNVEV (reference sequence). CDR3 length equals 15 residues. Trimming pared 2 bases from V and 3 bases from J, leaving 14 bases between. The DNA for the CDR3 is TGTGCCAGCAGTTTAGGGGCCCGGGGTCTCTACGAGCAGTACTTC. Its translation: CASSLGARGLYEQYF.

This clonotype has just a few counts. The chain uses TRBV28 and TRBJ1-5; 8 bases are shared with TRBD1. Trimming at V came to 6 bases and at J to 6 bases, leaving 10 bases not matched to a gene. Looked up from germline, CDR1 is MDHEN and CDR2 is SYDVKM. The CDR3 runs to 15 residues. The CDR3 nucleotides are TGTGCCAGCAGCCGTCGGGCAGGGGGCGGTCAGCCCCAGCATTTT. Its protein product is CASSRRAGGGQPQHF.

In this sample, this clonotype turned up many times. The chain has TRBV20-1 and TRBJ1-1; 9 nucleotides match TRBD1. The CDR3 extends over 14 amino acids. Germline CDR1 reads DFQATT; CDR2 reads SNEGSKA (reference sequence). Losses at the gene ends were 6 bases for V and 2 bases for J; bases not matched to a gene: 7. CDR3 sequence: CSARTGAGNTEAFF. The CDR3 region has the DNA TGCAGTGCGCGGACAGGGGCCGGCAACACTGAAGCTTTCTTT.

This clonotype was found many times. The CDR3 DNA is TGCGCCAGCAGTGAGGACCGGGACTATGGCTACACCTTC. It specifies CASSEDRDYGYTF. The chain couples TRBV10-2 to TRBJ1-2, with D unresolved. V lost 2 bases and J 3 bases, leaving 7 bases between the germline ends. This CDR3 has 13 amino acids. Germline loops: CDR1 WSHSY, CDR2 SAAADI.

This clonotype was recorded many times. The rearrangement joins TRBV20-1 to TRBJ2-7; D call uncertain. The germline V and J ends were trimmed by 2 bases and 9 bases, with 8 bases remaining between them. CDR3 length equals 10 residues. CDR1 and CDR2 from the germline V gene are DFQATT and SNEGSKA (reference sequence). The CDR3 region has the DNA TGCAGTGCTAGACGACCTGGGCAGTACTTC. It is translated as CSARRPGQYF.

This clonotype was recorded at least ten times. The CDR3 nucleotides are TGTGCCAGCAGGCAGAGCTCCTATAATTCACCCCTCCACTTT. It is translated as CASRQSSYNSPLHF. This chain uses TRBV11-2 with TRBJ1-6; D remains unclear. Germline V CDR1 and CDR2: SGHAT, FQNNGV. The CDR3 totals 14 residues. V was shortened by 6 bases and J by 0 bases, with 6 bases between the two germline ends.

This clonotype has ten or more counts. The chain links TRBV20-1 to TRBJ1-2, with 7 bases fitting TRBD1. Germline V lookup: CDR1 DFQATT, CDR2 SNEGSKA (reference sequence). Germline trimming cut 8 bases from V and 6 bases from J; bases unmatched to any gene: 15. This CDR3 comprises 14 residues. CDR3 protein: CSSVDRVENHGYTF. The CDR3, as DNA: TGCAGTTCCGTTGACAGGGTAGAGAATCATGGCTACACCTTC.

This clonotype was counted ten times or more. The chain uses TRBV27 and TRBJ1-6; TRBD1 agrees at 8 bases. The CDR3 spans 15 residues. V lost 5 bases to trimming and J lost 8 bases; unmatched junction nucleotides: 8. CDR1 and CDR2 from the germline V gene are MNHEY and SMNVEV (reference sequence). CDR3 DNA: TGTGCCAGCAGTACGTTAACAGGGGGATATTCACCCCTCCACTTT. Protein: CASSTLTGGYSPLHF.

This clonotype was seen ten or more times. The chain recombines TRBV19 with TRBJ2-7; 9 positions agree with TRBD2. The germline CDR1 and CDR2 sequences are LNHDA and SQIVND (reference sequence). The CDR3 length is 15 residues. V was pared by 4 bases and J by 1 base, with 5 bases of the junction left unmatched. As DNA, the CDR3 is TGTGCCAGTAGTACAGGACTAGCGAGGTCCTACGAGCAGTACTTC. The encoded protein is CASSTGLARSYEQYF.

At least ten counts were recorded for this clonotype. CDR3 residues: CSASPPTSSYNSPLHF. The CDR3 DNA follows: TGCAGTGCTAGCCCCCCTACGAGCTCCTATAATTCACCCCTCCACTTT. The J gene is TRBJ1-6, the V gene TRBV20-1, with D hard to call. CDR3 length: 16 residues. Germline-derived CDR1 and CDR2 are DFQATT and SNEGSKA (reference sequence). V gave up 3 bases and J gave up 0 bases, with 12 bases separating them.

Ten or more counts support this clonotype. The J gene is TRBJ1-5, the V gene TRBV27; possibly TRBD1 for D (5 bases). The V end lost 3 bases, the J end lost 0 bases, and 12 bases lay between the germline ends. This CDR3 comprises 16 residues. Germline CDR1 and CDR2: MNHEY and SMNVEV (reference sequence). The CDR3 DNA sequence: TGTGCCAGCAGTTTGGGGGGGGAGTATAGCAATCAGCCCCAGCATTTT. This codes for CASSLGGEYSNQPQHF.

The V gene is TRBV12-3 or TRBV12-4, the J gene TRBJ1-1; a possible D gene is TRBD1 (5 bases). The CDR3 extends over 14 amino acids. Deletions cut 6 bases from V and 5 bases from J, with 16 bases between. This chain's CDR3 is CASSPGGGSTEAFF. DNA of the CDR3: TGTGCCAGCAGCCCCGGGGGGGGATCGACTGAAGCTTTCTTT.

The sample holds many counts of this clonotype. The V and J genes are TRBV4-1 and TRBJ2-7, with D perhaps TRBD1 or TRBD2 (5 bases each). From germline, CDR1 is MGHRA and CDR2 YSYEKL. The CDR3 consists of 14 residues. V gave up 4 bases and J gave up 0 bases, with 10 bases separating them. The CDR3 coding sequence is TGCGCCAGCAGCCCAAGGGACCACTCCTACGAGCAGTACTTC. Protein sequence: CASSPRDHSYEQYF.

This clonotype came up many times. The chain recombines TRBV6-2 or TRBV6-3 with TRBJ2-2; D uncertain. CDR1 is MNHEY and CDR2 is SVGEGT in the germline V gene. V was trimmed by 7 bases and J by 5 bases, leaving 17 bases between them. This CDR3 comprises 15 residues. CDR3 region: CASTRGVAGTGELFF. In DNA, the CDR3 is TGTGCCAGCACCCGAGGAGTAGCTGGGACCGGGGAGCTGTTTTTT.